This TCR beta chain was sequenced during a study of blood T cell repertoires in COVID-19. Original methodology: Scientists estimated how many nucleated cells there were by amplifying reference gene primers. The assay was immunoSEQ multiplex PCR, and TCRdb's table has in-frame clones only and misses some. That table is the source of V, J and clone size, and D and trimming were worked out from the DNA. The table shows about 250,000 clones, with roughly 86% occurring only once. From germline, CDR1 is LNHDA and CDR2 SQIVND (reference sequence). Trimming at V came to 5 bases and at J to 4 bases, leaving 14 bases not matched to a gene. The CDR3 totals 16 residues.

The chain links TRBV19 to TRBJ2-7, with 7 bases fitting TRBD2. The TCR comes from a woman in her sixties who had recovered from COVID-19. Sequencing used peripheral blood. CDR3 sequence: CASSPRGGSISYEQYF. The DNA of the CDR3 is TGTGCCAGTAGTCCCCGGGGAGGGAGTATTTCGTACGAGCAGTACTTC.